Here is one TCR beta chain with its context. The V and J ends lost 7 bases and 8 bases respectively, with 22 bases between them. Germline V gene data show CDR1 as MDHEN and CDR2 as SYDVKM. The CDR3 loop spans 15 amino acids. The beta constant-region primer was an equimolar mix of two oligonucleotides covering TRBC1 and TRBC2. MiXCR, applied by TCRdb to the UMI-ligation and nested PCR reads, yields one record per CDR3 protein. The sample records roughly 98,000 distinct CDR3 sequences, 7% to 8% being singletons. The sample belongs to a study of naive and memory T cell subsets. The receptor comes from a human donor in good health. The sequenced sample was central memory CD4+ T cells from blood. The chain is built from TRBV28 and TRBJ2-3, with D perhaps given as TRBD1 or TRBD2 (5 bases each). The CDR3 DNA sequence: TGTGCCAGCAACGGGGCCTCCACTACTAAGACTACGCAGTATTTT. Its translation: CASNGASTTKTTQYF.